The clone carrying this T cell receptor (beta chain) was seen more than once but under ten times. Its antigen is still unknown. The data are from a study of CD8 T cells in ankylosing spondylitis. Study-level points and caveats: A TCR beta motif made of fewer than ten highly homologous variants seemed typical of ankylosing spondylitis blood. Those disease-linked clones were CD8+; they were also relatively rare in peripheral blood. Reactive arthritis synovial fluid and blood previously showed some of these motif variants. Disease-associated clones were reportedly significantly overrepresented in matched ankylosing spondylitis synovial fluid.

As the method for making TCR beta libraries, quantitative 5'-RACE with molecular barcodes was used. TCRdb used MiXCR to reprocess the 5' RACE reads, holding one entry per CDR3 protein. The sample lists 800,000 to 900,000 distinct CDR3 sequences, about 10% occurring once. CDR3 length: 13 amino acids. V lost 4 bases and J lost 7, with 14 bases in between. Germline V gene sequence: CDR1 SGHDT, CDR2 YYEEEE. Sequencing used blood, either unsorted or a sorted T cell fraction (not recorded which). The V gene is TRBV5-6, the J gene TRBJ2-5, with a weak D call TRBD2 (6 bases). The clonotype originates from a male donor with ankylosing spondylitis. CDR3 nucleotide sequence: TGTGCCAGCAGCCTCGGGAGCCCACCGACCCAGTACTTC. Its translation: CASSLGSPPTQYF.